The 11 T cell receptor beta chains in this list originate from one sample, sequenced in a study of blood T cell repertoires in COVID-19. The method was immunoSEQ multiplex PCR; TCRdb's version includes in-frame clones alone and lacks a portion of them. The sample shows approximately 130,000 clones, over 80% of them seen only once. Input material: peripheral blood. These receptors came from a middle-aged man with active or convalescent COVID-19.

Written as DNA, the CDR3 is TGTGCCACCAGTGAGATCCAGGGAACCGAGCGAGAGACCCAGTACTTC. It encodes CATSEIQGTERETQYF. V is TRBV24-1 and J is TRBJ2-5; TRBD1 might be the D (5 bases). Between the trimmed V and J ends, which lost 4 bases and 4 bases, there was a span of 18 bases. The germline V gene has CDR1 KGHDR and CDR2 SFDVKD. This CDR3 region has 16 residues.

This chain joins TRBV2 and TRBJ2-7, with 9 bases aligning to TRBD1. The CDR3 length is 14 residues. Per the germline V gene, CDR1 is SNHLY and CDR2 is FYNNEI. V was clipped by 6 bases and J by 1 base; unmatched bases: 4. The CDR3 DNA reads TGTGCCAGCAGGAAGGGACAGGGATCCTACGAGCAGTACTTC. Encoded protein: CASRKGQGSYEQYF.

The CDR3 spells CASSPILGGTDTQYF. CDR3 nucleotide sequence: TGTGCCAGCTCACCAATATTAGGGGGCACAGATACGCAGTATTTT. The chain links TRBV18 to TRBJ2-3; TRBD1 is a possible D gene (5 bases). Between the trimmed V and J ends, which lost 2 bases and 1 base, there was a span of 10 bases. The CDR3 covers 15 residues. CDR1 and CDR2 from the germline V gene are KGHSH and LQKENI.

The chain has TRBV30 and TRBJ1-1, with 8 bases identical to TRBD1. J was trimmed by 7 bases and V by 3 bases; bases with no gene match: 1. Germline CDR1 and CDR2: GTSNPN and SVGIG (reference sequence). The CDR3 totals 11 residues. The CDR3: CAWSRGREAFF. CDR3 DNA sequence: TGTGCCTGGAGCAGGGGGCGTGAAGCTTTCTTT.

CDR3 coding DNA: TGTGCCAGCAGTGCGGGACAGGGGGCGCGGGGCTACACCTTC. Translating it yields CASSAGQGARGYTF. The gene calls are TRBV2 and TRBJ1-2; 12 bases map to TRBD1. Germline lookup yields CDR1 SNHLY and CDR2 FYNNEI. The CDR3 covers 14 residues. V shed 4 bases and J 8 bases; nucleotides not matched to a gene: 5.

V and J are TRBV6-5 and TRBJ2-1, with 11 bases aligning to TRBD2. CDR1 and CDR2 (germline): MNHEY, SVGAGI. Losses at the gene ends were 6 bases for V and 4 bases for J; bases not matched to a gene: 5. The CDR3 spans 15 residues. The CDR3 region has the DNA TGTGCCAGCAGCGCCAGGACTAGCGGGTACAATGAGCAGTTCTTC. It yields the protein CASSARTSGYNEQFF.

The chain uses TRBV27 and TRBJ2-7; TRBD1 agrees at 10 bases. Germline trimming cut 5 bases from V and 7 bases from J; bases unmatched to any gene: 11. In germline, CDR1 is MNHEY, CDR2 SMNVEV (reference sequence). The CDR3 is 15 amino acids. Here the CDR3 DNA reads TGTGCCAGCAGTCGCCGGGACAGGGGCTGGGGGGAGCAGTACTTC. Protein sequence: CASSRRDRGWGEQYF.

The chain carries TRBV10-3 and TRBJ1-1, with TRBD1 matching 11 bases. CDR1 and CDR2 (germline): ENHRY, SYGVKD. There are 15 residues in the CDR3. Trimming at V came to 7 bases and at J to 5 bases, leaving 9 bases not matched to a gene. Here the CDR3 reads CAIMMAGQGGTEAFF. The CDR3 DNA follows: TGTGCCATCATGATGGCGGGACAGGGGGGGACTGAAGCTTTCTTT.

The chain uses TRBV19 and TRBJ2-4; perhaps TRBD2 as D (6 bases). CDR1 and CDR2 from the germline V gene are LNHDA and SQIVND (reference sequence). Trimming pared 5 bases from V and 13 bases from J, leaving 15 bases between. This CDR3 has 12 residues. The CDR3 reads CASSQRDSGQYF. CDR3 in DNA: TGTGCCAGTAGTCAACGGGACTCAGGACAGTACTTC.

The rearrangement links TRBV11-2 to TRBJ2-7; D remains unclear. Trimming took 0 bases from V and 6 from J, leaving 6 bases between them. This CDR3 comprises 12 residues. Germline V gene sequence: CDR1 SGHAT, CDR2 FQNNGV. The CDR3 nucleotides are TGTGCCAGCAGCTTAGAAGCTTTCGAGCAGTACTTC. This codes for CASSLEAFEQYF.

The chain uses TRBV6-5 and TRBJ2-1, with D hard to call. The V gene lost 8 bases and the J gene lost 0 bases, with 14 bases spanning the gap. The CDR3 totals 15 residues. Germline V gene sequence: CDR1 MNHEY, CDR2 SVGAGI. The chain's CDR3 is CASFAASSSYNEQFF. The CDR3 DNA reads as TGTGCCAGCTTCGCGGCGAGCTCCTCCTACAATGAGCAGTTCTTC.